This TCR beta chain originates from a study of blood T cell repertoires in COVID-19. About the study: From the United States, Italy and Spain came samples of acute and convalescent COVID-19. T cells, B-cell-depleted T cells, or PBMCs provided the cDNA or gDNA that served as material.

Under the authors' procedure: Amplification of reference gene primers provided the estimated nucleated cell counts. The data were produced by immunoSEQ multiplex PCR, yet TCRdb's version contains in-frame clones alone and is incomplete. From that table come the V and J calls and clone size; the DNA was used to work out D and trimming. The sample includes some 95,000 clones, more than 70% seen only once; the top ten take roughly a quarter. V gave up 5 bases and J gave up 4 bases; unmatched junction bases: 7. CDR1 MNHNS and CDR2 SASEGT come from the germline V gene. The CDR3 is 15 amino acids. The specimen was peripheral blood. The chain recombines TRBV6-1 with TRBJ1-2, with TRBD1 matching 10 bases. The receptor's source is a man between 65 and 85 years old with acute or convalescent COVID-19. DNA for the CDR3: TGTGCCAGCAGTTCCCGACAGGGGGCGGTCTATGGCTACACCTTC. Amino acids: CASSSRQGAVYGYTF.